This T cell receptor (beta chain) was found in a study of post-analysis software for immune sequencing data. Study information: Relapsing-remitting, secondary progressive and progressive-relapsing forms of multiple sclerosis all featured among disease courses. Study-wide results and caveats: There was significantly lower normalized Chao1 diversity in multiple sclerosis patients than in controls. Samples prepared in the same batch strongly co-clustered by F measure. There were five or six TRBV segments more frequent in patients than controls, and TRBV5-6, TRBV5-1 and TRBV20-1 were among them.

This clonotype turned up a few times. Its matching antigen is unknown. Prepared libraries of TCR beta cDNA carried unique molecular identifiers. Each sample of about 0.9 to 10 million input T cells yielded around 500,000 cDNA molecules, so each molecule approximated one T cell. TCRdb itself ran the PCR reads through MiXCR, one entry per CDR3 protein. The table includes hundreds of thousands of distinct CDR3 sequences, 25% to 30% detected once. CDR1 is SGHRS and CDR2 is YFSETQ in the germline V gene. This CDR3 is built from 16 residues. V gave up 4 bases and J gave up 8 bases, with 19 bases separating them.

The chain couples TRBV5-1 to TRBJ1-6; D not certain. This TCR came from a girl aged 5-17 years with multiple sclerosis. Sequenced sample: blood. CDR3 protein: CASSGGGPIFDSPLHF. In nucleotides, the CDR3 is TGCGCCAGCAGCGGTGGAGGTCCCATATTCGATTCACCCCTCCACTTT.